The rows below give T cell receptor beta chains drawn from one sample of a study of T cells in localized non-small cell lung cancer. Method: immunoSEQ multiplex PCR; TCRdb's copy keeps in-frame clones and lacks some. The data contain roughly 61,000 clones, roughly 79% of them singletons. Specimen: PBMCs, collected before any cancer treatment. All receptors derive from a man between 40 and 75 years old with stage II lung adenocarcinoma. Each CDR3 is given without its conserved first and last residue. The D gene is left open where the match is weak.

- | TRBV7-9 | ASSLGTSGTEAF
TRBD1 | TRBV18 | ASSGQGGKETQY
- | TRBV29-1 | SAQSGTYNEQF
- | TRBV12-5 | ASGLTGTNYGYT
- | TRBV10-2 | ASIGVGTEAF
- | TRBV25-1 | ASSDSGLGGYNEQF
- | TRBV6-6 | ASSYSALGTGNTIY
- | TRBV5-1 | ASSSGVSNQPQH
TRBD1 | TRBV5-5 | ASSFRDRGTYEQY
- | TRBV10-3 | AISDIGSPNQPQH
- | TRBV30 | AWSVGGAGNEQF
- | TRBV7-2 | ASSPSRGSYEQY
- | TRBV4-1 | ASSRTGLSTGELF